This TCR beta chain was obtained from a study of tissue T cells after allogeneic stem cell transplantation. Germline-derived CDR1 and CDR2 are NSQYPW and LRSPGD (reference sequence). This CDR3 contains 16 residues. Trimming removed 2 bases from V and 3 bases from J; junction bases left unmatched: 4. By frequency in the sample, this clone is medium-sized. Gene names denote mouse genes. Read sequence stops 1 residue before the CDR3 end, and the germline J gene provides the missing end. Time point given: mouse harvest day 14 after allogeneic transplant. The graft held 10^6 splenic CD5+ T cells and 10^7 T-cell-depleted bone marrow cells. Using immunoSEQ multiplex PCR, the repertoire was profiled, and TCRdb retains in-frame clones only, with some absent. The sample contains over 7,000 clones, around 34% of which appear only once.

This rearrangement joins TRBV1 to TRBJ1-2, with 12 positions matching TRBD1. Source material: skin. This sequence originates from a female BALB/c mouse given C57BL/6 T cells with graft-versus-host disease after an allogeneic hematopoietic cell transplant. The CDR3 DNA, read in part, is TGCACCTGCAGTGCAAGGGACAGGGGGCGCGACTCCGACTACACC. Amino acids: CTCSARDRGRDSDYT. The entire CDR3 protein is CTCSARDRGRDSDYTF.